This is a list of T cell receptor beta chains from one sample in a study of identical twins. TCRdb processed the 5' RACE reads anew with MiXCR; each CDR3 protein has one entry. This sample has 1.5 million or so distinct CDR3 sequences; roughly a third occur once, and the top ten carry approximately 0.25%. Sequences were obtained from cord blood. The origin of the receptors is a newborn girl in good health. The CDR3 runs from the conserved cysteine through the conserved F or W. The D gene is left open where the match is weak. Size values are once, few and many counts, or a class for expanded clones, and some rows have none.

abundance,v_gene,j_gene,d_gene,CDR3aa,CDR3nt
-,TRBV20-1,TRBJ2-1,-,CSARSLKGESYNEQFF,TGCAGTGCTAGATCCCTTAAGGGGGAGTCCTACAATGAGCAGTTCTTC
few,TRBV5-1,TRBJ2-1,-,CASSLGTLGNEQFF,TGCGCCAGCAGCTTAGGGACCCTTGGCAATGAGCAGTTCTTC
-,TRBV7-2,TRBJ2-5,TRBD2,CASSLAIAGRETQYF,TGTGCCAGCAGCCTAGCGATAGCGGGAAGGGAGACCCAGTACTTC
-,TRBV5-1,TRBJ1-2,-,CASSLEQALHGYTF,TGCGCCAGCAGCTTGGAACAGGCCCTCCATGGCTACACCTTC
few,TRBV29-1,TRBJ2-7,TRBD1,CSVRTGTGTYEQYF,TGCAGCGTTCGAACCGGGACAGGTACCTACGAGCAGTACTTC
-,TRBV6-5,TRBJ2-7,-,CASSWGAGDNEQYF,TGTGCCAGCAGTTGGGGGGCAGGGGATAACGAGCAGTACTTC
-,TRBV20-1,TRBJ1-6,-,CSARDYSSPLHF,TGCAGTGCTAGAGACTATTCGTCACCCCTCCACTTT
-,TRBV30,TRBJ1-2,TRBD1,CALTGQGMNYGYTF,TGTGCCTTGACGGGACAGGGGATGAACTATGGCTACACCTTC
-,TRBV10-3,TRBJ1-4,TRBD1,CAIKPGTGSEKLFF,TGTGCCATCAAACCCGGGACAGGGAGTGAAAAACTGTTTTTT
-,TRBV21-1,TRBJ1-5,-,CASSKGSETGGGNQPQHF,TGTGCCAGCAGCAAAGGTAGTGAGACAGGGGGTGGCAATCAGCCCCAGCATTTT
-,TRBV6-5,TRBJ2-1,TRBD2,CASSRQREGYNEQFF,TGTGCCAGCAGTCGACAGCGGGAGGGGTACAATGAGCAGTTCTTC